This TCR beta chain was sequenced in a study of blood T cell repertoires in COVID-19. Study information: Italy, Spain and the United States were the sources of the convalescent and acute COVID-19 samples. PBMCs, B-cell-depleted T cells, or T cells provided the cDNA or gDNA that made up the material.

CDR1 and CDR2 from the germline V gene are SGHAT and FQNNGV. With 5 bases clipped from V and 0 bases from J, the junction kept 10 bases outside the gene matches. The CDR3 has 18 residues. As handled by the study authors: It was from reference gene primer amplification that nucleated cell counts were estimated. Data came from immunoSEQ multiplex PCR; TCRdb stores just in-frame clones and leaves some out. V and J calls and clone size follow that table, whereas D and trimming were derived from the DNA. The sample includes about 55,000 clones, more than 70% of them seen just once. The sample was peripheral blood. The origin of this receptor is an elderly woman with acute or convalescent COVID-19. This rearrangement joins TRBV11-2 to TRBJ2-6; 7 bases match TRBD1. CDR3 in amino acids: CASSPIQGSASGANVLTF. The CDR3 nucleotides are TGTGCCAGCAGCCCAATACAGGGGTCCGCCTCTGGGGCCAACGTCCTGACTTTC.